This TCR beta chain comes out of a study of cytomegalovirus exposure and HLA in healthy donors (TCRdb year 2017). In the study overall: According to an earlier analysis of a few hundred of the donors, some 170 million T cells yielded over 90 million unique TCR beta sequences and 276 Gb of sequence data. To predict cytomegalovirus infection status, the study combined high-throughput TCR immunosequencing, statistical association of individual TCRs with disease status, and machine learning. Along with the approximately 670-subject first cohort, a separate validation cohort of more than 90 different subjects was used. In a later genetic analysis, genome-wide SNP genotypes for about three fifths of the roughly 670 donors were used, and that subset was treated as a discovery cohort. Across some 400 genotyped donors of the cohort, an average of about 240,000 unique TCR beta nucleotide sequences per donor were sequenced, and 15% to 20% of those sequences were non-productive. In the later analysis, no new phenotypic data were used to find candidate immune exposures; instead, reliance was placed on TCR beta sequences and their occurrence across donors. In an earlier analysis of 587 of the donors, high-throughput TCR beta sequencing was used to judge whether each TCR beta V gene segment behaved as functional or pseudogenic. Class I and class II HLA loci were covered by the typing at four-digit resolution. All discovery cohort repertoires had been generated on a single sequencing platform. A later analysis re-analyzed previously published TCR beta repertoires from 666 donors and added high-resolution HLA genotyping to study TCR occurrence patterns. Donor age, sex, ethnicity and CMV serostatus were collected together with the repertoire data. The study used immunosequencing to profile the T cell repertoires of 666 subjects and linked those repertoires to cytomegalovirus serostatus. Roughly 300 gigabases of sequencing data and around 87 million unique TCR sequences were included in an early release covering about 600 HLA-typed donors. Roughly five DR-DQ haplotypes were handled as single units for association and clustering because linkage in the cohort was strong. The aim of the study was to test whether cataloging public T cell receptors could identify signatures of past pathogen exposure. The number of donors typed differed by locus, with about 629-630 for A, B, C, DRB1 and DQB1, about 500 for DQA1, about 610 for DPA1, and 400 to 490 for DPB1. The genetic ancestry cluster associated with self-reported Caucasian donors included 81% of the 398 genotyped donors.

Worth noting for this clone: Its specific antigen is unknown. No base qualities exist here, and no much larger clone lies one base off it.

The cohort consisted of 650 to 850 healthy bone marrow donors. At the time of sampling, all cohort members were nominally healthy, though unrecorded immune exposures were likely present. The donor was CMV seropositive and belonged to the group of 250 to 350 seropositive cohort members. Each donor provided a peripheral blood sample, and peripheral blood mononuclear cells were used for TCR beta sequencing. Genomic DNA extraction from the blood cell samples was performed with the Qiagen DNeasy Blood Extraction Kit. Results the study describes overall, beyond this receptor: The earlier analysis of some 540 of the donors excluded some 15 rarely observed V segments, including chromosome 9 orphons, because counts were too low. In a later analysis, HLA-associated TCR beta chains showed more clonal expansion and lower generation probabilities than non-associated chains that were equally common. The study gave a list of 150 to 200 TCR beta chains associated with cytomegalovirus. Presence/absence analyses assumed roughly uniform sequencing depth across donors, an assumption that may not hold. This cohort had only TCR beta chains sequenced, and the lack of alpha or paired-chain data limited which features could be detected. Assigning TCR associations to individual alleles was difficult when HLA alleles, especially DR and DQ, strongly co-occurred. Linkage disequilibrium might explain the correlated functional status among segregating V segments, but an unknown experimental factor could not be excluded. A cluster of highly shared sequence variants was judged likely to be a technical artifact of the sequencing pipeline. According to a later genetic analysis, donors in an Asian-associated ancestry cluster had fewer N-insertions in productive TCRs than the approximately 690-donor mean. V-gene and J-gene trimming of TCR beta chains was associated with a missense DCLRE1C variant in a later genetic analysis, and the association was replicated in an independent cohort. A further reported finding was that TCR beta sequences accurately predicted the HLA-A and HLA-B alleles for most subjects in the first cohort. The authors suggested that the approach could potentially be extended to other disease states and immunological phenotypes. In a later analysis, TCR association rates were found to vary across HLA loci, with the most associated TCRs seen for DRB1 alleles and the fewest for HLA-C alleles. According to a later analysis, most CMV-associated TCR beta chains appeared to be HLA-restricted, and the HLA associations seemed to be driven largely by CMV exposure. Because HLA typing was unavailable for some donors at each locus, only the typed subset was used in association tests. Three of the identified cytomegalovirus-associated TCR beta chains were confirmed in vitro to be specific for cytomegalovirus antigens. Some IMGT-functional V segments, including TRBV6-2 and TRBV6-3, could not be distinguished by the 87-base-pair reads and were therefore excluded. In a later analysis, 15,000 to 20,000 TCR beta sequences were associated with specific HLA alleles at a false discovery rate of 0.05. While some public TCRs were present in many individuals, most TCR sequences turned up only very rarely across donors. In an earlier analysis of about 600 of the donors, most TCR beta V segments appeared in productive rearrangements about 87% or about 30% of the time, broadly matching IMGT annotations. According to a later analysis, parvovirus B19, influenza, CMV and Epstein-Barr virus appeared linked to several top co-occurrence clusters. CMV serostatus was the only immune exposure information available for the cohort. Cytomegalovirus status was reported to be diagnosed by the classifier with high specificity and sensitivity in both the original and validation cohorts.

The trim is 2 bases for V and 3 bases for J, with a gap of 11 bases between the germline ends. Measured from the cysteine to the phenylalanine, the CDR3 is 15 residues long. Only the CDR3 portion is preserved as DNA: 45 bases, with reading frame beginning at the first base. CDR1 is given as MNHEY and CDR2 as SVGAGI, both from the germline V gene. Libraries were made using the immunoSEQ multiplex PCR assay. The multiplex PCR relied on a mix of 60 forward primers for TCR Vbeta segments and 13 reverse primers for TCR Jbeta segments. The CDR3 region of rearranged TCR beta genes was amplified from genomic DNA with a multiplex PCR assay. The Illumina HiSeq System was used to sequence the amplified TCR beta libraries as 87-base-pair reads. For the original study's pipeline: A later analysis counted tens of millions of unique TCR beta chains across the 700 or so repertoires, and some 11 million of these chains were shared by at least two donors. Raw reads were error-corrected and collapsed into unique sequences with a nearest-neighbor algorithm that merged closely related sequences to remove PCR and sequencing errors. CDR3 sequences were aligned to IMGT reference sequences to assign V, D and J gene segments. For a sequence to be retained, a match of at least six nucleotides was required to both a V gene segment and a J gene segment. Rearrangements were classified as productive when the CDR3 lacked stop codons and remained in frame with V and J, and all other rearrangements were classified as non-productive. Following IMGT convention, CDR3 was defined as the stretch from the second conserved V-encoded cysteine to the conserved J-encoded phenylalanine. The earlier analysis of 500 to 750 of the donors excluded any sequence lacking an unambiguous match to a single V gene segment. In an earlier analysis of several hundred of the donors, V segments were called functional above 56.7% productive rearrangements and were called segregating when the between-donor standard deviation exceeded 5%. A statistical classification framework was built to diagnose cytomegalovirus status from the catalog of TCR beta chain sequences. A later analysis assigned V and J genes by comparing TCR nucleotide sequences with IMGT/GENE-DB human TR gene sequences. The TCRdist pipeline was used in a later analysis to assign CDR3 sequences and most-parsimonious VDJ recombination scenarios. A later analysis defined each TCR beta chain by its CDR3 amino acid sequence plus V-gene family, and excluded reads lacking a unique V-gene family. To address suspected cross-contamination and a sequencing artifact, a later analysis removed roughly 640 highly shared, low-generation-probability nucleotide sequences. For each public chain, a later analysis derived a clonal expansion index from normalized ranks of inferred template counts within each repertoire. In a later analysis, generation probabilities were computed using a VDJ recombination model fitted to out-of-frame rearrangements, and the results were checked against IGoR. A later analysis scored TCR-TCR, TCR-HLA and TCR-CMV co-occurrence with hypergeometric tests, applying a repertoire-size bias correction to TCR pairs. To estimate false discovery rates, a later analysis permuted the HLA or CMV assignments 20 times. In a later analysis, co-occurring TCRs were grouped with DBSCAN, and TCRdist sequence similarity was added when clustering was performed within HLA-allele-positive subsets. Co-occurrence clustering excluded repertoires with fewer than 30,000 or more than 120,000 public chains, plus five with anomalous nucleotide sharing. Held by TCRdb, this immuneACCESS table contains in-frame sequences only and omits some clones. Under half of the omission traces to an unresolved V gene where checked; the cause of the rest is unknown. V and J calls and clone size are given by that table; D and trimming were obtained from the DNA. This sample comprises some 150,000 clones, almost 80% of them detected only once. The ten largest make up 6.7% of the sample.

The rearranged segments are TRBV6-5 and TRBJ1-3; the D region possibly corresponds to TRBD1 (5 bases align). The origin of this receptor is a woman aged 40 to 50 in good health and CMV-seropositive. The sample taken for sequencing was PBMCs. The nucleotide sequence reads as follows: TGTGCCAGCAGTTACGGGGGGTTCTTTGGAAACACCATATATTTT. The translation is CASSYGGFFGNTIYF.